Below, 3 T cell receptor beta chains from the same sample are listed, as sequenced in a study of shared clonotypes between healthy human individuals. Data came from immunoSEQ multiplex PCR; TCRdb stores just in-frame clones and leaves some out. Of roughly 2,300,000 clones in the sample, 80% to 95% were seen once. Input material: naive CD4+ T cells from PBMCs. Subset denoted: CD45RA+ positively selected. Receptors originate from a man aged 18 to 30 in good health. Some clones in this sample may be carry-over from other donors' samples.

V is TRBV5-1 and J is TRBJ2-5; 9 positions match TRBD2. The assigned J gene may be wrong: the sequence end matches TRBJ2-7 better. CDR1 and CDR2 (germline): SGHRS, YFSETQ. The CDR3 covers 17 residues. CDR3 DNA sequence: TGCGCCAGCACCTGGTGGCGCGGTAGCGGGAGCTCCTACGAGCAGTACTTC. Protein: CASTWWRGSGSSYEQYF.

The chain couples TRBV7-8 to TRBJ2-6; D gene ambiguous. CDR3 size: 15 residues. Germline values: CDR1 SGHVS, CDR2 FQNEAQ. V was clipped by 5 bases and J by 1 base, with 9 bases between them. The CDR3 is CASSLVGSGANVLTF. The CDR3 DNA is TGTGCCAGCAGCCTAGTGGGATCTGGGGCCAACGTCCTGACTTTC.

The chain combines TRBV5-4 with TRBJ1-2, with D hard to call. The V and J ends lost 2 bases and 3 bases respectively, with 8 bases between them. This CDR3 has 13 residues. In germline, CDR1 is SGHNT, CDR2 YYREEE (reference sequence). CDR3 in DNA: TGTGCCAGCAGCTTTCCAGATTACTATGGCTACACCTTC. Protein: CASSFPDYYGYTF.